This TCR beta chain stems from a study of blood T cell repertoires in COVID-19. In the study overall: Acute-phase and convalescent COVID-19 samples originated in the United States, Italy and Spain. T cells, B-cell-depleted T cells, or PBMCs supplied cDNA or gDNA.

As handled by the study authors: Quantification of nucleated cells was approximated via reference gene primer amplification. TCRdb's copy holds only in-frame clones and misses some; the assay was immunoSEQ multiplex PCR. The DNA gave D and trimming, while V, J and clone size come from that table. This sample has about 160,000 clones, with more than 90% found just once. Germline assignment: CDR1 MGHRA and CDR2 YSYEKL. CDR3 length: 17 residues. V shed 2 bases, J shed 2 bases, and the junction held 11 bases outside the gene matches. Sequencing was performed on peripheral blood. V and J are TRBV4-1 and TRBJ1-2, with TRBD1 matching over 7 bases. This TCR was sampled from a man in his fifties or sixties with acute or convalescent COVID-19. CDR3 in DNA: TGCGCCAGCAGCCAAACTCAACCGGGACAGAAAAACTATGGCTACACCTTC. Translating gives CASSQTQPGQKNYGYTF.